This record looks at one T cell receptor beta chain sequence and its context. Deletions cut 6 bases from V and 0 bases from J, with 14 bases between. This CDR3 has 15 amino acids. CDR1 and CDR2 (germline): LNHDA, SQIVND (reference sequence). Data came from immunoSEQ multiplex PCR; TCRdb stores just in-frame clones and leaves some out. The sample lists fewer than 350,000 clones, approximately 90% seen once, with approximately 3% in the top ten. The entry originates in a study of blood T cell repertoires in COVID-19. At the level of the study: T cells, B-cell-depleted T cells, or PBMCs provided the cDNA or gDNA that served as material.

Membership in each cohort depended on participant-reported clinical history. The TCR was taken from a man aged 35 to 55 who had been exposed to COVID-19. The chain is built from TRBV19 and TRBJ1-1; D remains ambiguous. Sequencing was done on a sample of PBMCs or T cells enriched from blood (not recorded which). The CDR3 coding sequence is TGTGCCAGTAGGCGCGGCGGTTACATGAACACTGAAGCTTTCTTT. Translating it yields CASRRGGYMNTEAFF.